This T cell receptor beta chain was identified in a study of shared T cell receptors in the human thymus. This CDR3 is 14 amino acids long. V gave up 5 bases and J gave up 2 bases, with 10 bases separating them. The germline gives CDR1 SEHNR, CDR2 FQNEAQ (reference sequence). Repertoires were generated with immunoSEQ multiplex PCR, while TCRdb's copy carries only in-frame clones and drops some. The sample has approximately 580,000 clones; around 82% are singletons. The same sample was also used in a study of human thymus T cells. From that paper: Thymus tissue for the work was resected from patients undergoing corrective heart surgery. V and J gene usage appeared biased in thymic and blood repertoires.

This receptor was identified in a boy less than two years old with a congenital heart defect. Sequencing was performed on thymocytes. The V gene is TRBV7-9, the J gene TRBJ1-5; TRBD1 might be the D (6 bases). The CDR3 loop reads CASSTGTGNQPQHF. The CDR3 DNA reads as TGTGCCAGCAGCACAGGGACGGGCAATCAGCCCCAGCATTTT.